This entry concerns a single T cell receptor beta chain. The source of the sample is a study of CXCR3-negative and CXCR3-positive naive CD8 T cells. The CDR3 has 14 amino acids. Looked up from germline, CDR1 is LNHDA and CDR2 is SQIVND (reference sequence). The libraries of TRB cDNA were prepared using 5' RACE with UMI labels. TCRdb re-called the 5' RACE reads; every CDR3 protein appears as one record, without DNA. The repertoire table contains 150,000 or so distinct CDR3 sequences. The clonotype was recovered from a human donor in good health. Some clones in this sample may be carry-over from other donors' samples. The specimen was naive CXCR3- CD8+ T cells from blood. Subset here: CD45RO-CCR7+CD27+CD95- naive CD8+ T cells lacking CXCR3 (TNR3-). This chain uses TRBV19 with TRBJ2-7; TCRdb's assignment of TRBD1 cannot be checked, as there is no DNA. The CDR3 spells CASSIAGQNYEQYF.